This entry concerns a single TCR beta chain. Its antigen is not known. The time point here: week 35, safety follow-up. In every dose of vaccine, 300 ug of mutant IDH1 20-mer peptide was given alongside topical imiquimod. Clones were read by immunoSEQ multiplex PCR, and TCRdb kept only the in-frame ones, dropping some. The sample has some 33,000 clones; 78% are singletons. The source of the sample is a study of a mutant IDH1 vaccine in newly diagnosed glioma. Study details: The initiation of vaccination occurred 4-6 weeks after radiotherapy alone, or with temozolomide cycles.

This CDR3 is built from 15 residues. Trimming removed 4 bases at V and 4 bases at J, with 16 bases between. The germline V gene encodes CDR1 LNHDA and CDR2 SQIVND (reference sequence). Regarding the study as a whole: Changes to the top peripheral T cell clonotypes appeared unrelated to pseudoprogression.

The sample in question was PBMCs, obtained from a glioma patient whose treatment included an IDH1 peptide vaccine. The TCR sequence derives from a woman in her thirties or forties with glioma. The chain has TRBV19 and TRBJ2-5; TRBD2 might be the D (5 bases). DNA for the CDR3: TGTGCCAGTAGTAAAGTGCGTCGGGGTGCAGAGACCCAGTACTTC. Translating gives CASSKVRRGAETQYF.